The 17 T cell receptor beta chains in this list originate from one sample, sequenced in a study of blood T cells in healthy people across ages. PCR was performed a second time for roughly 6 to 12 cycles using a sample-barcoded 5' primer and a J-beta primer mix. MiXCR, applied by TCRdb to the 5' RACE reads, yields one record per CDR3 protein. The sample has around 780,000 distinct CDR3 sequences, 56% seen once; the top ten hold roughly 26%. The specimen sequenced was blood. These receptors all come from a middle-aged man in good health.

J is TRBJ2-5 and V is TRBV2; 13 bases line up with TRBD2. The V gene end was trimmed by 8 bases and the J gene end by 0 bases; junction bases not matched to a gene: 3. The CDR3 consists of 15 residues. Germline CDR1 and CDR2: SNHLY and FYNNEI. CDR3 DNA: TGTGCCAGCTGGACTAGCGGGAGTCACCAAGAGACCCAGTACTTC. This translates into CASWTSGSHQETQYF.

This clonotype was found a few times. V and J are TRBV20-1 and TRBJ1-2; 7 bases are a match to TRBD1. The CDR3 is 14 amino acids. J lost 2 bases, V lost 3 bases, and 6 bases had no gene match. Per the germline V gene, CDR1 is DFQATT and CDR2 is SNEGSKA (reference sequence). The CDR3 sequence is CSASPTGNNYGYTF. The DNA for the CDR3 is TGCAGTGCTAGCCCGACAGGGAACAACTATGGCTACACCTTC.

Note on this clonotype: A much bigger clone sits one base away, suggesting this may be a read error. The rearrangement joins TRBV29-1 to TRBJ2-7, with 10 nucleotides matching TRBD2. CDR3 size: 15 residues. From germline, CDR1 is SQVTM and CDR2 ANQGSEA. The V and J ends lost 3 bases and 7 bases, in that order; junction bases with no gene match: 12. The CDR3 DNA reads as TGCAGCGTTGACGGTCTAGCGGGAGTCAGGAATGAGCAGTACTTC. Protein: CSVDGLAGVRNEQYF.

The chain couples TRBV20-1 to TRBJ1-5; D is unclear. In germline, CDR1 is DFQATT, CDR2 SNEGSKA (reference sequence). This CDR3 has 14 amino acids. V was pared by 4 bases and J by 0 bases, with 10 bases between. CDR3 nucleotide sequence: TGCAGTGCTATTGAACAGTATAGCAATCAGCCCCAGCATTTT. Translating gives CSAIEQYSNQPQHF.

This chain links TRBV5-1 with TRBJ2-1; a weak D match, TRBD2 (6 bases). Between the trimmed V and J ends, which lost 4 bases and 6 bases, there was a span of 14 bases. Germline-derived CDR1 and CDR2 are SGHRS and YFSETQ. This CDR3 contains 14 residues. This CDR3 is CASSPTSFSNEQFF. The DNA of the CDR3 is TGCGCCAGCAGCCCAACTAGCTTTAGCAATGAGCAGTTCTTC. Full variable domain (outside the CDR3, taken from reference TRBV5-1 and TRBJ2-1): KAGVTQTPRYLIKTRGQQVTLSCSPISGHRSVSWYQQTPGQGLQFLFEYFSETQRNKGNFPGRFSGRQFSNSRSEMNVSTLELGDSALYLCASSPTSFSNEQFFGPGTRLTVL.

This clonotype came up a few times. The chain has TRBV29-1 and TRBJ2-1; possibly TRBD2 for D (5 bases). CDR3 size: 13 residues. The germline CDR1 and CDR2 sequences are SQVTM and ANQGSEA. The germline V and J ends were trimmed by 5 bases and 5 bases, with 13 bases remaining between them. This chain's CDR3 is CSVSTDLDNEQFF. CDR3 DNA sequence: TGCAGCGTTTCCACGGACTTGGACAATGAGCAGTTCTTC.

The rearrangement joins TRBV27 to TRBJ1-2; D remains ambiguous. Trimming took 3 bases from V and 7 from J, leaving 12 bases between them. CDR3 size: 13 residues. Germline loops: CDR1 MNHEY, CDR2 SMNVEV (reference sequence). CDR3 coding DNA: TGTGCCAGCAGTTTGGGTATTGGGTCTGGCTACACCTTC. Protein: CASSLGIGSGYTF.

This chain uses TRBV5-1 with TRBJ2-5; D gene uncertain. Trimming removed 5 bases at V and 0 bases at J, with 8 bases between. The germline V gene has CDR1 SGHRS and CDR2 YFSETQ. The CDR3 sequence is 13 residues long. CDR3: CASRGSYQETQYF. CDR3 coding DNA: TGCGCCAGCAGGGGGTCGTACCAAGAGACCCAGTACTTC.

CDR3 bases: TGTGCCAGCAGTGCCAATTTGGGGGGGGGAGAGACCCAGTACTTC. This sequence encodes CASSANLGGGETQYF. The chain carries TRBV2 and TRBJ2-5, with 7 nucleotides matching TRBD2. Germline V gives CDR1 SNHLY, CDR2 FYNNEI. This CDR3 is 15 amino acids long. Unmatched junction bases numbered 9, after V lost 4 bases and J lost 4 bases.

The chain uses TRBV7-8 and TRBJ2-1; 11 bases map to TRBD2. This CDR3 has 15 residues. Germline CDR1 SGHVS, CDR2 FQNEAQ. V lost 5 bases to trimming and J lost 7 bases; unmatched junction nucleotides: 7. In DNA, the CDR3 is TGTGCCAGCAGCCCTACTAGCGGGAGTCTGAATGAGCAGTTCTTC. Encoded protein: CASSPTSGSLNEQFF.

This clonotype was seen a few times. The genes are TRBV28 and TRBJ2-5; TRBD2 matches 9 bases. Germline values: CDR1 MDHEN, CDR2 SYDVKM. V lost 5 bases and J lost 2; bases outside the gene matches: 9. CDR3 length equals 16 residues. This chain's CDR3 is CASSPRGSGGQETQYF. The CDR3 region has the DNA TGTGCCAGCAGTCCGCGGGGAAGCGGGGGGCAAGAGACCCAGTACTTC.

The chain joins TRBV7-2 to TRBJ2-3; 11 bases are a match to TRBD2. Trimming at V came to 1 base and at J to 1 base, leaving 7 bases not matched to a gene. The germline V gene encodes CDR1 SGHTA and CDR2 FQGNSA. The CDR3 totals 18 residues. This CDR3 reads CASSLELAGVRGTDTQYF. CDR3 DNA: TGTGCCAGCAGCTTAGAACTAGCGGGAGTAAGGGGCACAGATACGCAGTATTTT.

The chain uses TRBV15 and TRBJ2-7; tentative D call: TRBD2 (5 bases). Germline CDR1 and CDR2: LNHNV and YYDKDF (reference sequence). The CDR3 runs to 14 residues. The V and J ends lost 2 bases and 3 bases respectively, with 11 bases between them. This chain's CDR3 is CATSRTSGIYEQYF. The CDR3, as DNA: TGTGCCACCAGCAGAACGTCGGGGATCTACGAGCAGTACTTC.

V and J are TRBV5-5 and TRBJ2-2; 8 bases are a match to TRBD2. J was trimmed by 2 bases and V by 10 bases; bases with no gene match: 4. The CDR3 extends over 13 amino acids. From germline, CDR1 is SGHKS and CDR2 YYEKEE (reference sequence). This chain's CDR3 is CAGGGINTGELFF. In DNA form, the CDR3 reads TGTGCCGGCGGGGGGATAAACACCGGGGAGCTGTTTTTT.

The chain couples TRBV7-6 to TRBJ2-3; 12 bases are shared with TRBD2. Germline loops: CDR1 SGHVS, CDR2 FNYEAQ. V shed 5 bases, J shed 0 bases, and the junction held 3 bases outside the gene matches. The CDR3 has 16 amino acids. CDR3 nucleotides: TGTGCCAGCAGCCGGACTAGCGGGGTGAGCACAGATACGCAGTATTTT. This encodes CASSRTSGVSTDTQYF.

This chain uses TRBV7-8 with TRBJ2-1; D perhaps matches TRBD1 (5 bases). The CDR3 totals 16 residues. Trimming cost V 4 bases and J 8 bases, with 21 bases left between them. Looked up from germline, CDR1 is SGHVS and CDR2 is FQNEAQ. The CDR3 sequence: CASSSQPPPTGYEQFF. The CDR3 nucleotides read TGTGCCAGCAGCTCGCAGCCCCCTCCTACAGGCTATGAGCAGTTCTTC.

This clonotype was seen just once. The chain joins TRBV4-3 to TRBJ2-5; D remains unclear. The last part of the DNA fits TRBJ2-7 better; the J call may be wrong. The CDR3 covers 14 residues. CDR1 and CDR2 from the germline V gene are LGHNA and YSLEER. The CDR3 sequence: CASSQERGLDEQYF. The CDR3 DNA reads TGCGCCAGCAGCCAAGAGCGTGGTCTCGACGAGCAGTACTTC.